The following is a T cell receptor (beta chain) sequence with its context. The target antigen is unknown. This sample was included in a study of T cells expressing NK-cell markers. Study-level points and caveats: No clear determination of HCMV specificity was made for expanded NKG2C+ T cell clones. The CD3+CD56-NKG2C+ fraction of several donors was also led by these clonotypes.

As the method of synthesis, 5'RACE template switching with UMIs yielded TCR beta cDNA. Using the 5' RACE reads, TCRdb records one entry per CDR3 protein without DNA. This sample's clone table lists around 470,000 distinct CDR3 sequences. The TCR originated in a woman in her forties or fifties in good health. Sequencing input: blood T cells: a sorted CD56 or NKG2C T cell subset, CD4+ or CD8+ T cells, or bulk PBMC T cells (not recorded which).

Here the CDR3 reads CASSLRGQGGLFF. The chain recombines TRBV7-2 with TRBJ2-2; TCRdb lists TRBD1, though no DNA is available to test this call. This CDR3 is built from 13 residues. Germline CDR1 and CDR2: SGHTA and FQGNSA.